These 3 T cell receptor beta chains share one sample of origin, sequenced in a study of cytomegalovirus exposure and HLA in healthy donors. Primers for the PCR totalled 60 Vbeta and 13 Jbeta. Profiling relied on immunoSEQ multiplex PCR, and the TCRdb table lists in-frame clones only, not all of them. This sample has roughly 150,000 clones, with around 77% found just once. The material sequenced was PBMCs. The receptors stem from a man aged 40-55 years in good health and CMV-seronegative.

The sample holds one count of this clone. V usage is TRBV7-9 and J usage is TRBJ2-1, with TRBD2 matching over 13 bases. Losses at the gene ends were 5 bases for V and 0 bases for J; bases not matched to a gene: 10. Per germline, CDR1 SEHNR and CDR2 FQNEAQ (reference sequence). The CDR3 is 19 residues long. The CDR3 spells CASSPPGLAGFYSYNEQFF. CDR3 bases: TGTGCCAGCAGCCCACCGGGACTAGCGGGGTTTTACTCCTACAATGAGCAGTTCTTC.

The genes are TRBV2 and TRBJ1-3; D gene ambiguous. The germline gives CDR1 SNHLY, CDR2 FYNNEI. CDR3 size: 16 residues. The germline V and J ends were trimmed by 6 bases and 4 bases, with 19 bases remaining between them. This CDR3 is CASSRDRNSPGNTIYF. The CDR3 DNA reads TGTGCCAGCAGCCGTGATCGGAACAGCCCCGGAAACACCATATATTTT.

The chain joins TRBV7-2 to TRBJ1-1; D unresolved. The CDR3 runs 12 residues. CDR1 and CDR2 (germline): SGHTA, FQGNSA. V was clipped by 1 base and J by 11 bases, with 11 bases between them. CDR3 sequence (DNA): TGTGCCAGCAGCTTAGTCGGGGAGGGTGCTTTCTTT. It specifies CASSLVGEGAFF. Looking up the rest from reference TRBV7-2 and TRBJ1-1 gives the full variable domain: GAGVSQSPSNKVTEKGKDVELRCDPISGHTALYWYRQSLGQGLEFLIYFQGNSAPDKSGLPSDRFSAERTGGSVSTLTIQRTQQEDSAVYLCASSLVGEGAFFGQGTRLTVV.